These 19 T cell receptor beta chains were all obtained from the same sample, sequenced in a study of lymphopenia after photon versus proton radiotherapy. Only in-frame clones appear in the TCRdb table, and some are missing; sequencing was by immunoSEQ multiplex PCR. The table lists 160,000 or so clones, approximately 86% of them singletons. Sequencing was performed on peripheral blood, taken from a patient treated with photon-based radiotherapy. The receptors come from a man between 45 and 60 years old with gastric cancer.

V is TRBV5-4 and J is TRBJ1-2; 11 bases fit TRBD1. CDR1 and CDR2 (germline): SGHNT, YYREEE (reference sequence). The J segment lost 8 bases and the V segment lost 4 bases, leaving 16 bases of the junction unmatched. The CDR3 spans 17 residues. The CDR3 DNA follows: TGTGCCAGCAGCATTTTCCGGAGGACAGGGGGCTATGGCGGCTACACCTTC. Amino acid sequence: CASSIFRRTGGYGGYTF. The full variable domain, in which reference TRBV5-4 and TRBJ1-2 provide the parts outside the CDR3, is ETGVTQSPTHLIKTRGQQVTLRCSSQSGHNTVSWYQQALGQGPQFIFQYYREEENGRGNFPPRFSGLQFPNYSSELNVNALELDDSALYLCASSIFRRTGGYGGYTFGSGTRLTVV.

The chain carries TRBV5-1 and TRBJ2-3, with 9 nucleotides matching TRBD1. The CDR3 covers 15 residues. The V gene's germline CDR1 is SGHRS and CDR2 YFSETQ. Trimming at V came to 4 bases and at J to 0 bases, leaving 3 bases not matched to a gene. The CDR3 loop reads CASSGGQGSTDTQYF. The CDR3 DNA sequence: TGCGCCAGCAGCGGCGGACAGGGGAGCACAGATACGCAGTATTTT.

The V and J genes are TRBV5-4 and TRBJ2-2, with D tentatively TRBD2 (6 bases). Trimming removed 5 bases from V and 1 base from J, with 12 bases in between. Germline V lookup: CDR1 SGHNT, CDR2 YYREEE (reference sequence). The CDR3 loop spans 15 amino acids. Here the CDR3 DNA reads TGTGCCAGCAGGTCCGGGACTTTGAACACCGGGGAGCTGTTTTTT. Protein product: CASRSGTLNTGELFF.

The chain employs TRBV29-1 and TRBJ1-1; D is ambiguous. Trimming shortened V by 4 bases and J by 10 bases, and 16 bases separated the two germline ends. Germline CDR1 and CDR2: SQVTM and ANQGSEA. The CDR3 is made up of 12 amino acids. CDR3 amino acids: CSVGGMGLGAFF. The CDR3 DNA sequence: TGCAGCGTTGGCGGGATGGGGTTGGGAGCTTTCTTT.

The V call is TRBV2, the J call TRBJ1-2; no definite D call. Between the trimmed V and J ends, which lost 2 bases and 1 base, there was a span of 5 bases. Germline V lookup: CDR1 SNHLY, CDR2 FYNNEI. CDR3 length equals 13 residues. The CDR3 region has the DNA TGTGCCAGCAGTGAAAACAGTAACTATGGCTACACCTTC. Translating it yields CASSENSNYGYTF. Based on the CDR3 plus reference TRBV2 and TRBJ1-2, the full variable domain is EPEVTQTPSHQVTQMGQEVILRCVPISNHLYFYWYRQILGQKVEFLVSFYNNEISEKSEIFDDQFSVERPDGSNFTLKIRSTKLEDSAMYFCASSENSNYGYTFGSGTRLTVV.

On this clone: At one end, the junction sequence differs from germline, possibly due to a read error. The chain is built from TRBV30 and TRBJ1-2; D uncertain. CDR3 length: 13 amino acids. Per germline, CDR1 GTSNPN and CDR2 SVGIG (reference sequence). The CDR3 reads CARSSLGIYGYTF. In nucleotides, the CDR3 is TGTGCCCGGAGTTCCCTAGGTATCTATGGCTACACCTTC.

The rearrangement uses TRBV4-2 and TRBJ2-3; TRBD2 matches at 7 bases. The CDR3 length is 13 residues. J was trimmed by 2 bases and V by 7 bases; bases with no gene match: 3. Germline lookup yields CDR1 LGHNA and CDR2 YNFKEQ. The CDR3 region has the DNA TGTGCCAGCAAGGCGGGAGACACAGATACGCAGTATTTT. Its translation: CASKAGDTDTQYF.

This clone showed up just a few times. The gene calls are TRBV6-4 and TRBJ1-2; 9 nucleotides agree with TRBD1. This CDR3 has 15 residues. The V gene's germline CDR1 is MRHNA and CDR2 SNTAGT. J was trimmed by 6 bases and V by 0 bases; bases with no gene match: 5. CDR3: CASSDSNTGGHGYTF. The DNA for the CDR3 is TGTGCCAGCAGTGACTCCAATACAGGGGGCCATGGCTACACCTTC.

This clone came up a few times. The V call is TRBV9, the J call TRBJ1-1; D is unresolved. Germline V lookup: CDR1 SGDLS, CDR2 YYNGEE. V was cut by 0 bases and J by 1 base, with 7 bases left in between. The CDR3 totals 14 residues. This CDR3 reads CASSVEPGNTEAFF. The CDR3 DNA follows: TGTGCCAGCAGCGTAGAGCCGGGGAACACTGAAGCTTTCTTT.

The V gene is TRBV27, the J gene TRBJ2-7; D is perhaps TRBD2 (6 bases). This CDR3 has 11 amino acids. Deletions cut 8 bases from V and 6 bases from J, with 11 bases between. The V gene's germline CDR1 is MNHEY and CDR2 SMNVEV (reference sequence). CDR3 bases: TGTGCCAGCGGATGGGGGGTCGAGCAGTACTTC. Protein product: CASGWGVEQYF.

This chain connects TRBV7-9 to TRBJ2-2; 8 bases are shared with TRBD2. V shed 3 bases and J 3 bases; nucleotides not matched to a gene: 15. CDR3 length equals 19 residues. CDR1 and CDR2 from the germline V gene are SEHNR and FQNEAQ (reference sequence). CDR3 sequence reads: CASSFIPTPSGSHTGELFF. The CDR3 DNA is TGTGCCAGCAGCTTTATCCCTACTCCTAGCGGGTCCCACACCGGGGAGCTGTTTTTT.

The genes are TRBV7-9 and TRBJ1-3; 7 bases are shared with TRBD1. The CDR3 sequence is 15 residues long. The germline CDR1 and CDR2 sequences are SEHNR and FQNEAQ (reference sequence). V was clipped by 5 bases and J by 4 bases; unmatched bases: 8. The chain's CDR3 is CASSRRQGQGNTIYF. The CDR3, as DNA: TGTGCCAGCAGCAGAAGACAGGGTCAGGGAAACACCATATATTTT.

This chain uses TRBV7-9 with TRBJ1-3; TRBD1 is a possible D gene (6 bases). From germline, CDR1 is SEHNR and CDR2 FQNEAQ (reference sequence). This CDR3 region has 14 residues. V lost 4 bases, J lost 2 bases, and 9 bases lay in between. The CDR3 bases are TGTGCCAGCAGCTCCAGGGGTGCTGGAAACACCATATATTTT. Encoded protein: CASSSRGAGNTIYF.

The chain combines TRBV29-1 with TRBJ2-2; 8 bases line up with TRBD1. The V gene's germline CDR1 is SQVTM and CDR2 ANQGSEA. This CDR3 is 16 amino acids long. The V and J ends lost 7 bases and 3 bases, in that order; junction bases with no gene match: 13. As DNA, the CDR3 is TGCAGCGCGACAGGGGATTCGTCTTGGGACACCGGGGAGCTGTTTTTT. Its translation: CSATGDSSWDTGELFF.

This chain uses TRBV11-2 with TRBJ2-3, with D tentatively TRBD1 (5 bases). Trimming shortened V by 0 bases and J by 4 bases, and 14 bases separated the two germline ends. CDR3 length: 16 residues. Germline lookup yields CDR1 SGHAT and CDR2 FQNNGV. The chain's CDR3 is CASSLDVQGYADTQYF. CDR3 sequence (DNA): TGTGCCAGCAGCTTAGATGTGCAGGGTTACGCAGATACGCAGTATTTT.

This chain uses TRBV5-1 with TRBJ1-1, with D possibly matching TRBD1 (5 bases). This CDR3 is built from 13 residues. Germline values: CDR1 SGHRS, CDR2 YFSETQ. Deletions cut 4 bases from V and 2 bases from J, with 9 bases between. The CDR3 region has the DNA TGCGCCAGCAGCCGGGACGTAAACACTGAAGCTTTCTTT. Encoded protein: CASSRDVNTEAFF.

The rearrangement joins TRBV19 to TRBJ1-2; 9 bases agree with TRBD1. The V segment lost 4 bases and the J segment 6 bases; nucleotides outside the gene matches: 12. CDR3 length: 16 amino acids. Germline CDR1 is LNHDA and CDR2 is SQIVND (reference sequence). CDR3 nucleotides: TGTGCCAGTAGTAAGCAACCGGGACAGGGAGGACATGGCTACACCTTC. Residues: CASSKQPGQGGHGYTF. Full variable domain (outside the CDR3, taken from reference TRBV19 and TRBJ1-2): DGGITQSPKYLFRKEGQNVTLSCEQNLNHDAMYWYRQDPGQGLRLIYYSQIVNDFQKGDIAEGYSVSREKKESFPLTVTSAQKNPTAFYLCASSKQPGQGGHGYTFGSGTRLTVV.

V and J are TRBV6-6 and TRBJ1-4, with D unclear. With 2 bases removed from V and 4 bases from J, the gap between germline ends came to 11 bases. The CDR3 sequence is 15 residues long. CDR1 is MNHNY and CDR2 is SVGAGI in the germline V gene (reference sequence). The CDR3 is CASSYLIVGNEKLFF. The CDR3 bases are TGTGCCAGCAGTTACCTCATTGTAGGTAATGAAAAACTGTTTTTT.

This sequence joins TRBV6-6 and TRBJ2-1, with TRBD2 matching over 7 bases. The CDR3 totals 13 residues. The trim removed 5 bases at V and 6 bases at J, leaving 4 bases unmatched. CDR1 MNHNY and CDR2 SVGAGI come from the germline V gene (reference sequence). The chain's CDR3 is CASSRLASNEQFF. CDR3 bases: TGTGCCAGCAGTAGACTAGCATCCAATGAGCAGTTCTTC.